This TCR beta chain was identified during a study of Ad26.COV2.S vaccination and SARS-CoV-2 variants. Treatment here: 15 to 20 received Ad26.COV2.S at low or high dose, single or two shots; about five received placebo; per-sample allocation not given. The study sampled participants on day 63 after the first vaccine or placebo injection. Study-level results: After vaccination, substantial breadth of spike-specific CD8+ and CD4+ responses was reported. Placebo and vaccine recipients had non-spike TCR breadth that was similar. Measures of TCR breadth and depth may have fallen short of total T cell responses.

Profiling relied on immunoSEQ multiplex PCR, and the TCRdb table lists in-frame clones only, not all of them. The data show hundreds of thousands of clones, about 91% seen once. This clone was recorded only once. The antigen is undetermined. Per the germline V gene, CDR1 is SGHTA and CDR2 is FQGTGA. The length of the CDR3 is 15 residues. Trimming stripped 0 bases from V and 7 bases from J, with 15 bases between. The genes are TRBV7-3 and TRBJ1-2; TRBD1 might be the D (5 bases). This sequence originates from a person between 18 and 60 years old who received the Ad26.COV2.S COVID-19 vaccine or a placebo. Sequencing used peripheral blood, obtained in a trial of Ad26.COV2.S vaccine versus placebo. The CDR3 nucleotides are TGTGCCAGCAGCTTAACCCCTAGGGGTAGAGGTGGCTACACCTTC. Translation gives CASSLTPRGRGGYTF.